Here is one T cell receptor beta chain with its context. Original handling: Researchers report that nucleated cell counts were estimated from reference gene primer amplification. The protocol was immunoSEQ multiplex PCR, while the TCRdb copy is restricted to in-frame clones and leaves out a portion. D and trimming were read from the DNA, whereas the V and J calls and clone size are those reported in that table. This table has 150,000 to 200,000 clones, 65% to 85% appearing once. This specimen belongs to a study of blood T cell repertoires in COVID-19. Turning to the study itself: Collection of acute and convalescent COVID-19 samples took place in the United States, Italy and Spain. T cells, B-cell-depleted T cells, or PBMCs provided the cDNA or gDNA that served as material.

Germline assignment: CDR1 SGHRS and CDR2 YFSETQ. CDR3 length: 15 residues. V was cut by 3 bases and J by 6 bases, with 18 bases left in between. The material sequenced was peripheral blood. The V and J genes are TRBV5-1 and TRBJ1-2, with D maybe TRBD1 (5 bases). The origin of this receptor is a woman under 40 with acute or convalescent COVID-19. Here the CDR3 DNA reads TGCGCCAGCAGCTCTGCAGGGATGCCCCATCATGGCTACACCTTC. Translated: CASSSAGMPHHGYTF. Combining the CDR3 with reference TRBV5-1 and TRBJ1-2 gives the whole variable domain KAGVTQTPRYLIKTRGQQVTLSCSPISGHRSVSWYQQTPGQGLQFLFEYFSETQRNKGNFPGRFSGRQFSNSRSEMNVSTLELGDSALYLCASSSAGMPHHGYTFGSGTRLTVV.